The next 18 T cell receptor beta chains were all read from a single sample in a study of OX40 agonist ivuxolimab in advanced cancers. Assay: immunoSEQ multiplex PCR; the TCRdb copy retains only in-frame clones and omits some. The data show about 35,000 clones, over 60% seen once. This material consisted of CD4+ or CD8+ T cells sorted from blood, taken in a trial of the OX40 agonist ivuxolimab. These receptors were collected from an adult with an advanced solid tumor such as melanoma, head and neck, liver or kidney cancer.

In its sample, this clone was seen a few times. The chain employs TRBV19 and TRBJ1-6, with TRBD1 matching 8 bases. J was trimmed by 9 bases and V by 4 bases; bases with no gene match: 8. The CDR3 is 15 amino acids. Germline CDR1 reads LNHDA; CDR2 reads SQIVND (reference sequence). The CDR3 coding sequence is TGTGCCAGTAGTAACCTGGGAACAGGGGGTTCACCCCTCCACTTT. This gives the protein CASSNLGTGGSPLHF.

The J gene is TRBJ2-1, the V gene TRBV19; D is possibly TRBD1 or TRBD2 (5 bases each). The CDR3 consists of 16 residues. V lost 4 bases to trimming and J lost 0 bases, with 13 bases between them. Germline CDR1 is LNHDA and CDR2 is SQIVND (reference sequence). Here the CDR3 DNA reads TGTGCCAGTAGTAGGGGGAGAGGGAGCTCCTACAATGAGCAGTTCTTC. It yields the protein CASSRGRGSSYNEQFF.

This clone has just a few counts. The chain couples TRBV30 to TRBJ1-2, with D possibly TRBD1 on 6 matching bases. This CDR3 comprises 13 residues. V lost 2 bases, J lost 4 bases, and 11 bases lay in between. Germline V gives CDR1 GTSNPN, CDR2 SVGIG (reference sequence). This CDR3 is CAWSTGGLYGYTF. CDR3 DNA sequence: TGTGCCTGGAGTACCGGGGGCCTCTATGGCTACACCTTC.

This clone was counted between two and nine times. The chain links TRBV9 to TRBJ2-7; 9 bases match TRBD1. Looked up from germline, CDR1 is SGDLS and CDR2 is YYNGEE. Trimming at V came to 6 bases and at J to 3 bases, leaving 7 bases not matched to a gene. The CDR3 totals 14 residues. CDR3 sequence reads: CASKGTGKFYEQYF. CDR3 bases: TGTGCCAGCAAGGGGACAGGGAAGTTCTACGAGCAGTACTTC.

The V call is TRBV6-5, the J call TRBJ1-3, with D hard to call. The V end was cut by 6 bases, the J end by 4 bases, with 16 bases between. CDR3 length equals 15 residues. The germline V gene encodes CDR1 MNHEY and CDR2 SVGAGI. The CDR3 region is CASSRGGVEGNTIYF. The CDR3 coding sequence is TGTGCCAGCAGCCGAGGCGGGGTAGAAGGAAACACCATATATTTT.

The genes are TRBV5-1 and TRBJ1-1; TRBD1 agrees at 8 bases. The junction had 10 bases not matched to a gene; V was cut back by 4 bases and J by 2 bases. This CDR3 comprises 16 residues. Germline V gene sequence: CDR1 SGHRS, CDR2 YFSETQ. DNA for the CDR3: TGCGCCAGCAGCCCGACAGGGGAGATGGCAAACACTGAAGCTTTCTTT. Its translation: CASSPTGEMANTEAFF.

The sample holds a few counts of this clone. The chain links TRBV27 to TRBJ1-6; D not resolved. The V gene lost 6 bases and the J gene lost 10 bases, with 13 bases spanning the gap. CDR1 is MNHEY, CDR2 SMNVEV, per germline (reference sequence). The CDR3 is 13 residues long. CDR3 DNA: TGTGCCAGCAGGCTCAACTTTGGGTCACCCCTCCACTTT. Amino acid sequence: CASRLNFGSPLHF.

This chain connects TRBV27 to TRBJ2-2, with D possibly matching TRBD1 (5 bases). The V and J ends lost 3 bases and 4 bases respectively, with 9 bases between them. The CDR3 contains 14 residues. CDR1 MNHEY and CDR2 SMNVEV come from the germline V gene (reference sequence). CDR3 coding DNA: TGTGCCAGCAGTTTTTGGCAGGGCACCGGGGAGCTGTTTTTT. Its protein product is CASSFWQGTGELFF.

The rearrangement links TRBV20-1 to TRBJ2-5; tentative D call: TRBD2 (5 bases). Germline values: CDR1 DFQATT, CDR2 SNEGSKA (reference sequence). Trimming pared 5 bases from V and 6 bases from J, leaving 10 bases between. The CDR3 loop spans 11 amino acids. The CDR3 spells CSAPGEKTQYF. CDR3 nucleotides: TGCAGTGCTCCCGGGGAGAAGACCCAGTACTTC.

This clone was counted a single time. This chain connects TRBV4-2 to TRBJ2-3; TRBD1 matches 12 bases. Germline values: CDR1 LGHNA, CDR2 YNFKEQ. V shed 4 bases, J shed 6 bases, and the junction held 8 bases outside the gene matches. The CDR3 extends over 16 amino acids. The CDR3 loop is CASSPERDRGLDTQYF. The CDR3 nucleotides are TGTGCCAGCAGCCCTGAGCGGGACAGGGGGCTCGATACGCAGTATTTT.

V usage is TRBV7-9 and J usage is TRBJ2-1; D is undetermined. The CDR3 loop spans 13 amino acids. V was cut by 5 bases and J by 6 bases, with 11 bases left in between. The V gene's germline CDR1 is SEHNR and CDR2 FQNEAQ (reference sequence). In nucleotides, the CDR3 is TGTGCCAGCAGCAGCGTTTGGCTCAATGAGCAGTTCTTC. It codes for CASSSVWLNEQFF.

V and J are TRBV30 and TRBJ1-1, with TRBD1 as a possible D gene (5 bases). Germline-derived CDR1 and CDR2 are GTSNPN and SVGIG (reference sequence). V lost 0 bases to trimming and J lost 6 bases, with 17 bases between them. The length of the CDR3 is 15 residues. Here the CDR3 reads CAWSVNRAGTAEAFF. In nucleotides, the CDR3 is TGTGCCTGGAGTGTAAATCGTGCAGGGACGGCTGAAGCTTTCTTT. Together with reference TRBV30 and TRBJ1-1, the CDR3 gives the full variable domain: SQTIHQWPATLVQPVGSPLSLECTVEGTSNPNLYWYRQAAGRGLQLLFYSVGIGQISSEVPQNLSASRPQDRQFILSSKKLLLSDSGFYLCAWSVNRAGTAEAFFGQGTRLTVV.

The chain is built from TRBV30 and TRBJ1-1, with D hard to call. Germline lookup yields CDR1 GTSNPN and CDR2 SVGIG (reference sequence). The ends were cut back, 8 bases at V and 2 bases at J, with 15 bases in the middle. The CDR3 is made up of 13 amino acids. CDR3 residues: CASSDRVNTEAFF. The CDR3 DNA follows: TGTGCCAGTAGTGACCGGGTCAACACTGAAGCTTTCTTT. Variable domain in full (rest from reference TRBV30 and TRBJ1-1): SQTIHQWPATLVQPVGSPLSLECTVEGTSNPNLYWYRQAAGRGLQLLFYSVGIGQISSEVPQNLSASRPQDRQFILSSKKLLLSDSGFYLCASSDRVNTEAFFGQGTRLTVV.

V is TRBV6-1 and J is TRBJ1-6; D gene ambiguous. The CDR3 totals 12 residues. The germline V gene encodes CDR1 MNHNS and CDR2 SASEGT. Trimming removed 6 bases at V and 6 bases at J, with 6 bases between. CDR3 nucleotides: TGTGCCAGCAGAGATTTTAATTCACCCCTCCACTTT. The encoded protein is CASRDFNSPLHF.

The CDR3 sequence: CASSTRQGLSTEAFF. CDR3 sequence (DNA): TGCGCCAGCAGCACCAGACAGGGTTTGAGCACTGAAGCTTTCTTT. The V call is TRBV5-1, the J call TRBJ1-1; 7 bases are a match to TRBD1. After removal of 4 bases from V and 4 bases from J, the junction contained 10 bases not matched to a gene. The CDR3 is 15 residues long. Germline values: CDR1 SGHRS, CDR2 YFSETQ.

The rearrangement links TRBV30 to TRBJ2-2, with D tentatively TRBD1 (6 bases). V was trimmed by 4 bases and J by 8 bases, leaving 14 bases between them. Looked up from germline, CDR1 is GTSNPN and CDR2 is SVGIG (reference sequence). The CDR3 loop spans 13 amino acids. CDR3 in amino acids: CAWTRDNWGELFF. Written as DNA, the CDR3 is TGTGCCTGGACCCGGGACAACTGGGGGGAGCTGTTTTTT.

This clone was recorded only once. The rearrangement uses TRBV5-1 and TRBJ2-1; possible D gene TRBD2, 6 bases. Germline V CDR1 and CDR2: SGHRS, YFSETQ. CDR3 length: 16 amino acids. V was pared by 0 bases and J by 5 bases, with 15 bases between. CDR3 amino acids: CASSLGRGATNNEQFF. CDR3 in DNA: TGCGCCAGCAGCTTGGGACGCGGGGCCACAAACAATGAGCAGTTCTTC.

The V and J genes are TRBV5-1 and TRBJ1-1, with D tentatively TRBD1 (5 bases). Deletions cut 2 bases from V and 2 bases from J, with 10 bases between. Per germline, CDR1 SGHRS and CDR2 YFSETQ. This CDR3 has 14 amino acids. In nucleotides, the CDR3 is TGCGCCAGCAGCTTTGACAGCTTTAACACTGAAGCTTTCTTT. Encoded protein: CASSFDSFNTEAFF.